The clone carrying this T cell receptor beta chain was detected a few times. Its target is unknown. This record comes from a study of T cell repertoires in cytomegalovirus infection. Study background: Through public TCR beta signatures, both CMV infection and matching HLA type were indicated.

The CDR3 is 16 residues long. V lost 5 bases and J lost 4, with 17 bases in between. The germline gives CDR1 MNHNS, CDR2 SASEGT. One entry per CDR3 protein results from TCRdb running MiXCR on the reads. The sample has around 47,000 distinct CDR3 sequences; around 20% are singletons. The chain recombines TRBV6-1 with TRBJ2-2, with D tentatively TRBD1 (6 bases). The sequenced sample was CD8+ T cells from cultured PBMCs, obtained from culture after CMV antigen stimulation. This sequence originates from a human donor in good health (CMV status not recorded). Some clones in this sample may be carry-over from other donors' samples. The CDR3 sequence: CASSWKQGQRTGELFF. CDR3 DNA sequence: TGTGCCAGCAGTTGGAAACAAGGACAGCGCACCGGGGAGCTGTTTTTT.